This record concerns one TCR beta chain sequence. The target antigen is unknown. It was with a sample-barcoded 5' primer and a J-beta primer mix that a second PCR of roughly 7 to 12 cycles was run. Tagging of each cDNA molecule was performed by a template-switch adaptor with 12 random nucleotides. One entry per CDR3 protein, called by TCRdb with MiXCR from the 5' RACE reads. The sample lists about 2 million distinct CDR3 sequences; around 48% were seen once. The authors drew around 11 milliliters of peripheral blood from each donor. This specimen comes from a study of blood T cells in healthy people across ages. General observations from the study: In older individuals, TCR beta diversity per million T cells was lower, falling roughly linearly with age. PBMC samples, being unsorted, prevented any conclusive comparison of naive and antigen-experienced cells.

The CDR3 covers 16 residues. Trimming left V 0 bases short and J 3 bases short, with 13 bases between. Per the germline V gene, CDR1 is SGHDT and CDR2 is YYEEEE. This sequence was found in a woman aged 40 to 55 in good health. The V and J genes are TRBV5-6 and TRBJ1-3; D gene unclear. Sequencing input: blood. CDR3 amino acids: CASSLVGDAHGNTIYF. As DNA, the CDR3 is TGTGCCAGCAGCTTGGTAGGAGACGCCCATGGAAACACCATATATTTT.